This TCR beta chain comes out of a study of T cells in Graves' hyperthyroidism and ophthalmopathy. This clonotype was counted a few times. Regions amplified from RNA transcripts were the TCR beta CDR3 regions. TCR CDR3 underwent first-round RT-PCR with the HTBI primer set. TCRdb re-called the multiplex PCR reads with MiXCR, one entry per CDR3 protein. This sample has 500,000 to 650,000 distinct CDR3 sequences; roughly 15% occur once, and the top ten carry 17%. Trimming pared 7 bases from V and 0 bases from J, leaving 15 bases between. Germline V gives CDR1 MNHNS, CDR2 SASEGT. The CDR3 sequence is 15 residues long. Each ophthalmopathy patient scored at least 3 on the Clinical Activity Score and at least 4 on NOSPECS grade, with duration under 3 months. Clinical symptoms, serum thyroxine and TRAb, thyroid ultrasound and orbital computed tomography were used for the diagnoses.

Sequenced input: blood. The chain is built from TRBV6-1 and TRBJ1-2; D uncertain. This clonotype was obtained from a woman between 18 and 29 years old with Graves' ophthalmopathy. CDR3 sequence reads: CASNRADSSNYGYTF. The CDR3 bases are TGTGCCAGCAATCGGGCAGATTCCTCTAACTATGGCTACACCTTC.